This TCR beta chain was recorded in a study of blood T cell repertoires in COVID-19. The overall study: Samples representing acute and convalescent COVID-19 were sourced from the United States, Italy and Spain. PBMCs, B-cell-depleted T cells, or T cells provided the cDNA or gDNA that made up the material.

V dropped 3 bases and J dropped 5; count of bases not matched to a gene: 11. Per germline, CDR1 LGHDT and CDR2 YNNKEL (reference sequence). The length of the CDR3 is 16 residues. Original handling: Reference gene primer amplification gave nucleated cell count estimates. The assay was immunoSEQ multiplex PCR, and TCRdb's table has in-frame clones only and misses some. That table is the source of V, J and clone size, and D and trimming were worked out from the DNA. The table includes 90,000 to 120,000 clones, around 86% detected once. This sequence joins TRBV3-1 (or the pseudogene TRBV3-2) and TRBJ2-3; 7 positions match TRBD2. The receptor was derived from a woman between 65 and 79 years old with acute or convalescent COVID-19. The sequenced sample consisted of peripheral blood. The CDR3 DNA follows: TGTGCCAGCAGCCAGGGGAGCGGGATTCATGGAGATACGCAGTATTTT. Encoded protein: CASSQGSGIHGDTQYF.